A single T cell receptor (beta chain) is shown here with its context. The CDR3 consists of 17 residues. In the study's own analysis: Estimation of nucleated cell counts relied on the amplification of reference gene primers. TCRdb's copy holds only in-frame clones and misses some; the assay was immunoSEQ multiplex PCR. V and J calls and clone size come straight from that table; D and trimming were deduced from the DNA. Here the sample spans 150,000 or so clones, approximately 95% being singletons. This sample was taken from a study of blood T cell repertoires in COVID-19. It was during active infection that Seattle patients were enrolled and then longitudinally followed.

The sequenced sample consisted of peripheral blood. V is TRBV1 and J is TRBJ2-3; the table's D gene call, TRBD2, was not cross checked with the DNA. TRBV1 is a known pseudogene. This TCR was sampled from a woman aged 60-75 years with COVID-19, enrolled during active disease. The CDR3 spells CTSSQDRGKTSTDTQYF. CDR3 nucleotides: TGCACCAGCAGCCAAGATCGGGGGAAAACTAGCACAGATACGCAGTATTTT.